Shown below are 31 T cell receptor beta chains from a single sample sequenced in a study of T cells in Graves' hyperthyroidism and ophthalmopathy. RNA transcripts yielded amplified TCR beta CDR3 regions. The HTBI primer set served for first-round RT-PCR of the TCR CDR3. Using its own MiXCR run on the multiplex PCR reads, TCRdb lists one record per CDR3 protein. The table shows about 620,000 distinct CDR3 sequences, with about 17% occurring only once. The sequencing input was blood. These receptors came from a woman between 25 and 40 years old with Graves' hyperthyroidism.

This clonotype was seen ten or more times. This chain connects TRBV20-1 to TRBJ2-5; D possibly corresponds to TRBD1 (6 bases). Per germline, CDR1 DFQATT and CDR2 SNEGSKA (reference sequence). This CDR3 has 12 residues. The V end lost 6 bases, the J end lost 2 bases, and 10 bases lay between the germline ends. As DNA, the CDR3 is TGCAGTGCAAGACAGGCTCAAGAGACCCAGTACTTC. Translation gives CSARQAQETQYF.

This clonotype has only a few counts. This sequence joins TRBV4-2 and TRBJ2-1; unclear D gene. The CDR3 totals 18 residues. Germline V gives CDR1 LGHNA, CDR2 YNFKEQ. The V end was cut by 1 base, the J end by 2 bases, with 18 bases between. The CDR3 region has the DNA TGTGCCAGCAGCCAAGTCCAAGCTGGGCGGAGAGCCTACAATGAGCAGTTCTTC. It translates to CASSQVQAGRRAYNEQFF.

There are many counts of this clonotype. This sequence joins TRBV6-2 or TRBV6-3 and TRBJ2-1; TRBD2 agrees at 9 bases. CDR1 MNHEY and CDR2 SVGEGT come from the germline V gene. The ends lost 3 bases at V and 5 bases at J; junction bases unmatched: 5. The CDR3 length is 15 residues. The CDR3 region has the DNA TGTGCCAGCAGTTATTTGGCTAGCGGGAACAATGAGCAGTTCTTC. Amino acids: CASSYLASGNNEQFF.

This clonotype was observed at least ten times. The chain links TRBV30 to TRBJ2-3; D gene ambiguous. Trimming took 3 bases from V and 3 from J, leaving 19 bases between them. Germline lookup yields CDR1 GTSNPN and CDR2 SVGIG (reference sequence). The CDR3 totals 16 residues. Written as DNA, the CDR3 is TGTGCCTGGAGCGCTAGACGGAATCTTCTAACAGATACGCAGTATTTT. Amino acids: CAWSARRNLLTDTQYF.

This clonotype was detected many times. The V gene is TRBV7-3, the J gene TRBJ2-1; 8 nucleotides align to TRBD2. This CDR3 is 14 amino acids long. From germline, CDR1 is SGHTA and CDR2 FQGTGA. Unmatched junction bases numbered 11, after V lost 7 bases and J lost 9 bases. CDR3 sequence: CASKISGLEREQFF. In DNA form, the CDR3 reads TGTGCCAGCAAGATTTCGGGACTAGAACGTGAGCAGTTCTTC.

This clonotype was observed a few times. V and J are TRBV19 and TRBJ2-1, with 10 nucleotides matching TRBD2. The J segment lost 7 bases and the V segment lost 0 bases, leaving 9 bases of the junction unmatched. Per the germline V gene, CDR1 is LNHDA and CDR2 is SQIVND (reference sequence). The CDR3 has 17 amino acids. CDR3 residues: CASSIDRGAGGQNEQFF. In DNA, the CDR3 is TGTGCCAGTAGTATAGATCGGGGAGCGGGAGGGCAAAATGAGCAGTTCTTC.

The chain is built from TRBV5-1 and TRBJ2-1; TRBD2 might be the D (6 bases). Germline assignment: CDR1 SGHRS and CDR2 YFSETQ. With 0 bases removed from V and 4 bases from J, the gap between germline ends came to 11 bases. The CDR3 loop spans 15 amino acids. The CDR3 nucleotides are TGCGCCAGCAGCTTGGGGGGGGAGCGGTACAATGAGCAGTTCTTC. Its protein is CASSLGGERYNEQFF.

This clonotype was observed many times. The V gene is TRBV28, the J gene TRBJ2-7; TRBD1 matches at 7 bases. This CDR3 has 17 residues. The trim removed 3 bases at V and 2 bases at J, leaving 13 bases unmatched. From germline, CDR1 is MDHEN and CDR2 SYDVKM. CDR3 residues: CASSFSTDRAFPYEQYF. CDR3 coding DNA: TGTGCCAGCAGTTTCTCAACCGACAGGGCCTTTCCCTACGAGCAGTACTTC.

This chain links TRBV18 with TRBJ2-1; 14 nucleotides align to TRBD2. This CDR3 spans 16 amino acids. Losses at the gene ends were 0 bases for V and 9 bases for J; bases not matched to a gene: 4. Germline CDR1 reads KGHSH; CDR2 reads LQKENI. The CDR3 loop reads CASSPPGLAGVGEQFF. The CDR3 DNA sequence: TGTGCCAGCTCACCACCGGGACTAGCGGGAGTGGGTGAGCAGTTCTTC. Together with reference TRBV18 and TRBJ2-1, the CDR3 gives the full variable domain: NAGVMQNPRHLVRRRGQEARLRCSPMKGHSHVYWYRQLPEEGLKFMVYLQKENIIDESGMPKERFSAEFPKEGPSILRIQQVVRGDSAAYFCASSPPGLAGVGEQFFGPGTRLTVL.

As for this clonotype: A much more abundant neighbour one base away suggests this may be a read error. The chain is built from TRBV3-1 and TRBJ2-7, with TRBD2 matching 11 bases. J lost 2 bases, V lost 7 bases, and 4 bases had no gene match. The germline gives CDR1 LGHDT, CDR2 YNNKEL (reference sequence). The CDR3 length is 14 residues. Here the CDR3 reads CASTTSGSTYEQYF. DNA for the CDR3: TGTGCCAGCACAACTAGCGGGAGTACCTACGAGCAGTACTTC.

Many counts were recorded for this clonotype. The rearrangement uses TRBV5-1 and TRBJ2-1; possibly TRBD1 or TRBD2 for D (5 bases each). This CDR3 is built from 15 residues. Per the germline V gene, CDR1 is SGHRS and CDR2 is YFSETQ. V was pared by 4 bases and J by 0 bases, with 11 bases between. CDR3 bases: TGCGCCAGCAGCGGGGACCAAGACTCCTACAATGAGCAGTTCTTC. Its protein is CASSGDQDSYNEQFF.

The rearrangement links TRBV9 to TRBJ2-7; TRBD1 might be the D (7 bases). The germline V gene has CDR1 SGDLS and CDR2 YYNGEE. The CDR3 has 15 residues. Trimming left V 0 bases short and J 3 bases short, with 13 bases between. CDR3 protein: CASSVVGTAGYEQYF. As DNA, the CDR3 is TGTGCCAGCAGCGTAGTTGGGACAGCGGGCTACGAGCAGTACTTC.

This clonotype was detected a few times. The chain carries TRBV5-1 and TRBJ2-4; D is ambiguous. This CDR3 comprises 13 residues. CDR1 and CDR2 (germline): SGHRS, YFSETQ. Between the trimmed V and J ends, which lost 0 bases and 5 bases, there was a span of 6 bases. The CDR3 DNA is TGCGCCAGCAGCTTGGGTAGGGAAAACATTCAGTACTTC. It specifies CASSLGRENIQYF.

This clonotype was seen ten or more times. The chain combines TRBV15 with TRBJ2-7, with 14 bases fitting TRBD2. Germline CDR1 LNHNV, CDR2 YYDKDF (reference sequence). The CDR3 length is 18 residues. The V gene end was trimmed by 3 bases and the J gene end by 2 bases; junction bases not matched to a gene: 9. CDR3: CATSRDGTGLAGAYEQYF. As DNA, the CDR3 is TGTGCCACCAGCAGGGACGGGACGGGACTAGCGGGAGCCTACGAGCAGTACTTC.

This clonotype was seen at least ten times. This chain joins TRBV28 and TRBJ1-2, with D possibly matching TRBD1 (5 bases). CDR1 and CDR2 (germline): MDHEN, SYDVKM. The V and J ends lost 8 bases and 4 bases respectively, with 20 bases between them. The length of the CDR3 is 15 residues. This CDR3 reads CASSAPLGASYGYTF. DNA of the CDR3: TGTGCCAGCTCCGCCCCCCTAGGGGCCAGCTATGGCTACACCTTC.

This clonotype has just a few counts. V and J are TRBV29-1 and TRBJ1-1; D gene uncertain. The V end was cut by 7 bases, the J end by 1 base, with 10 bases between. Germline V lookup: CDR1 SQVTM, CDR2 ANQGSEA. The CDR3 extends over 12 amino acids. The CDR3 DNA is TGCAGCGCGTGGGGTGAGAACACTGAAGCTTTCTTT. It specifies CSAWGENTEAFF.

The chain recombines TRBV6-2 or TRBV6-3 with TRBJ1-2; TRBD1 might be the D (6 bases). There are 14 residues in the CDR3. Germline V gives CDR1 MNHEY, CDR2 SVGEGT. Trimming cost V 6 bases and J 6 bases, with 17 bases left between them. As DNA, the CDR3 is TGTGCCAGCAGCCGAACAGGGAGGAAGAATGGCTACACCTTC. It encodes CASSRTGRKNGYTF.

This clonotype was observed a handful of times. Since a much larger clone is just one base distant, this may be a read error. The chain's CDR3 is CANSFGLSTDTQYF. CDR3 in DNA: TGTGCCAACAGTTTCGGACTCTCCACAGATACGCAGTATTTT. This chain joins TRBV28 and TRBJ2-3; perhaps TRBD2 as D (5 bases). CDR3 length: 14 residues. CDR1 and CDR2 from the germline V gene are MDHEN and SYDVKM.

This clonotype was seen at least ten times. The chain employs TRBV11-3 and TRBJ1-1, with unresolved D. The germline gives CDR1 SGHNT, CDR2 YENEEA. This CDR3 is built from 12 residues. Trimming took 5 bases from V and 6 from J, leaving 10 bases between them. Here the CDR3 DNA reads TGTGCCAGCAGCCTCCGGAGGGCTGAAGCTTTCTTT. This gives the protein CASSLRRAEAFF. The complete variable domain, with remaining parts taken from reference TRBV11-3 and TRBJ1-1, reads EAGVVQSPRYKIIEKKQPVAFWCNPISGHNTLYWYLQNLGQGPELLIRYENEEAVDDSQLPKDRFSAERLKGVDSTLKIQPAELGDSAVYLCASSLRRAEAFFGQGTRLTVV.

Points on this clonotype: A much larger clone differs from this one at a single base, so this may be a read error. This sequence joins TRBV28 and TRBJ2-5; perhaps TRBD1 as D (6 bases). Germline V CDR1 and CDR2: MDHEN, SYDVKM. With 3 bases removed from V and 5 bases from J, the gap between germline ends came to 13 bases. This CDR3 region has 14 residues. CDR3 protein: CASSLDRSLETQYF. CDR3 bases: TGTGCCAGCAGTTTGGACAGAAGTTTGGAGACCCAGTACTTC.

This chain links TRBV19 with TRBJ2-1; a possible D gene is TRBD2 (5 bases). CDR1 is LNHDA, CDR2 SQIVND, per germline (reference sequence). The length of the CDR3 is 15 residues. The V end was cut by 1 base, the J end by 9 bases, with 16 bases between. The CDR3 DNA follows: TGTGCCAGTAGTATAGTTAGGGAGCCCACCGGTGAGCAGTTCTTC. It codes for CASSIVREPTGEQFF. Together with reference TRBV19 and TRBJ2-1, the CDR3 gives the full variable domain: DGGITQSPKYLFRKEGQNVTLSCEQNLNHDAMYWYRQDPGQGLRLIYYSQIVNDFQKGDIAEGYSVSREKKESFPLTVTSAQKNPTAFYLCASSIVREPTGEQFFGPGTRLTVL.

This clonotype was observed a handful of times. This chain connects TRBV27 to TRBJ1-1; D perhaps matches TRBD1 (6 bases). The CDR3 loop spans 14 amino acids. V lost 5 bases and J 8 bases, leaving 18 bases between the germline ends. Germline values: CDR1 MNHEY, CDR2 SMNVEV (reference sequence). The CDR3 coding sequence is TGTGCCAGCAGTAAGAACAGGGTGATGCACGAAGCTTTCTTT. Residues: CASSKNRVMHEAFF.

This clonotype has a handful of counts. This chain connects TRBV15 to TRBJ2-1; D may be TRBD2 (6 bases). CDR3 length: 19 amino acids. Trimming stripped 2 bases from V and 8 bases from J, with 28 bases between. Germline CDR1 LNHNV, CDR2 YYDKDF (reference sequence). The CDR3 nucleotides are TGTGCCACCAGCAGACGAGTTGGTCAAGATGGACTACCGGACCATGAGCAGTTCTTC. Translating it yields CATSRRVGQDGLPDHEQFF.

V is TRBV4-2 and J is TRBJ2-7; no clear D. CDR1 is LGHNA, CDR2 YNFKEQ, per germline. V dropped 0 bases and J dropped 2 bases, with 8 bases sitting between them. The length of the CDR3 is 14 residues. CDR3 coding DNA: TGTGCCAGCAGCCAAGATAAGCAAGCCTACGAGCAGTACTTC. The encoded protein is CASSQDKQAYEQYF.

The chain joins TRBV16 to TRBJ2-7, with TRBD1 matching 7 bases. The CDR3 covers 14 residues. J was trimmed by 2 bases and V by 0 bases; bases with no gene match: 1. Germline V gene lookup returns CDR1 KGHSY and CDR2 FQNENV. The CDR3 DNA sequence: TGTGCCAGCAGCCAATCGACAGGGACCTACGAGCAGTACTTC. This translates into CASSQSTGTYEQYF.

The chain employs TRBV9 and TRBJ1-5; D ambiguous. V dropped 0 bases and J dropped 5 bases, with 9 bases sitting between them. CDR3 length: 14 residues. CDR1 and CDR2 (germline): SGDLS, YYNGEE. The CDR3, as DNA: TGTGCCAGCAGCGTAGGGACTGACGATCAGCCCCAGCATTTT. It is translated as CASSVGTDDQPQHF.

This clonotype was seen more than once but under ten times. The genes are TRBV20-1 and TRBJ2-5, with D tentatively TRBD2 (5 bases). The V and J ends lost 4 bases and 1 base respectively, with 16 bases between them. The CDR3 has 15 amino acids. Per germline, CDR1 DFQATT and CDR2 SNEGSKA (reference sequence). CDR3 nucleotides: TGCAGTGCTATCCCTCGGGCGGGCCTCCAAGAGACCCAGTACTTC. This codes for CSAIPRAGLQETQYF.

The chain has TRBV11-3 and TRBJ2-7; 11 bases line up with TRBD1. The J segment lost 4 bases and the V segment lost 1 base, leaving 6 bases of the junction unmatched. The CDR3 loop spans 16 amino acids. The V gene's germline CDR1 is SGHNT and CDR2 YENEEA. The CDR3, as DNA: TGTGCCAGCAGCTTAGGCGGGGGACAGGGGGGGTACGAGCAGTACTTC. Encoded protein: CASSLGGGQGGYEQYF.

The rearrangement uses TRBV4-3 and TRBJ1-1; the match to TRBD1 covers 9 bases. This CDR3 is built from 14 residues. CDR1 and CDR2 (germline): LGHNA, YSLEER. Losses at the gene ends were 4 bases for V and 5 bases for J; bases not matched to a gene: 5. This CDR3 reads CASSRGTGRTEAFF. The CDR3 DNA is TGCGCCAGCAGCCGGGGGACAGGGCGGACTGAAGCTTTCTTT.

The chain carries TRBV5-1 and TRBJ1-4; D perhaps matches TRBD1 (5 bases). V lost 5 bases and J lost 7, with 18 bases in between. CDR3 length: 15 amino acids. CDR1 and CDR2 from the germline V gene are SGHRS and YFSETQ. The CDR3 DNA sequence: TGCGCCAGCAGTTTCGGCGGGACCGGGGGTGAAAAACTGTTTTTT. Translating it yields CASSFGGTGGEKLFF.

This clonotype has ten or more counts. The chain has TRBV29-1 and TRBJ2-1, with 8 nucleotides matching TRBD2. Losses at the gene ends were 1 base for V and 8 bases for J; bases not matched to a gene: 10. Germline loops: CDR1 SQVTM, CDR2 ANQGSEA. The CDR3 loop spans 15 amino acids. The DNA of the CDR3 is TGCAGCGTTGAAGGCACTCAGCGGGAGTTCGATGAGCAGTTCTTC. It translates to CSVEGTQREFDEQFF.